What follows describes a single T cell receptor beta chain. The data are from a study of T cells in Graves' hyperthyroidism and ophthalmopathy. Regions amplified from RNA transcripts were the TCR beta CDR3 regions. TCR CDR3 underwent first-round RT-PCR with the HTBI primer set. One entry per CDR3 protein results from TCRdb running MiXCR on the multiplex PCR reads. The profile covers a few hundred thousand distinct CDR3 sequences, with 17% appearing a single time and 15% to 20% taken by the ten largest. Germline V lookup: CDR1 DFQATT, CDR2 SNEGSKA (reference sequence). Deletions cut 6 bases from V and 4 bases from J, with 16 bases between. The CDR3 length is 13 residues.

Sequencing input: blood. This chain joins TRBV20-1 and TRBJ2-7; possibly TRBD1 for D (6 bases). This sequence originates from a woman under 30 with Graves' ophthalmopathy. CDR3 sequence (DNA): TGCAGTGCCCCGACAGGTCAAAGGTACGAGCAGTACTTC. Its translation: CSAPTGQRYEQYF.